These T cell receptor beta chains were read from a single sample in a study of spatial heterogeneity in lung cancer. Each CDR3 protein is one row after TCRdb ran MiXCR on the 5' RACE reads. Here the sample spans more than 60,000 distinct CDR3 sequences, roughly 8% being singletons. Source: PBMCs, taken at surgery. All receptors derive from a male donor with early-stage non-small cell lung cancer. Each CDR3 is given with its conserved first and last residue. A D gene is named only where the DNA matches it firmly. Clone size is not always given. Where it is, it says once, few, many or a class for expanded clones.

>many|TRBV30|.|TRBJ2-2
TGTGCCTGGAAGGGGTTTGGGAACCCAAGAGTCGGGGAGCTGTTTTTT
CAWKGFGNPRVGELFF
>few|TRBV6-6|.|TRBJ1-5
TGTGCCAGCAGTTACGCAGATCAGCCCCAGCATTTT
CASSYADQPQHF
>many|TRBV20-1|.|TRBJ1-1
TGCAGTGTTACTAATTTGGGGCCCCAGGAAGCTTTCTTT
CSVTNLGPQEAFF
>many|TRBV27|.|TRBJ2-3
TGTGCCAGCAGTTTAGGCTCGCGGGGCACAGATACGCAGTATTTT
CASSLGSRGTDTQYF
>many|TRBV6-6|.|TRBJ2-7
TGTGCCAGCAGTTTACAAGTCCACGAGCAGTACTTC
CASSLQVHEQYF
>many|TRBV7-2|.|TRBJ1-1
TGTGCCAGCAGCTTAAGATTCTCCCTTGAAGCTTTCTTT
CASSLRFSLEAFF
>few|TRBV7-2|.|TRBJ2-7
TGTGCCAGCAGCTTATACGGAGAGCAGTACTTC
CASSLYGEQYF
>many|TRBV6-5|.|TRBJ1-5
TGTGCCAGCAGCCTCGTACCGGATAGCAATCAGCCCCAGCATTTT
CASSLVPDSNQPQHF
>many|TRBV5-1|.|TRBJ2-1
TGCGCCAGCAGCCCCTCAGACTCCTACAATGAGCAGTTCTTC
CASSPSDSYNEQFF
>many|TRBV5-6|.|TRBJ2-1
TGTGCCAGCAGCCGAAACAGGGCGGAGGGGTTCTTC
CASSRNRAEGFF
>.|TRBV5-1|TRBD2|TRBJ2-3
TGCGCCAGCAGCACAGGACTAGCGGAGACAGATACGCAGTATTTT
CASSTGLAETDTQYF
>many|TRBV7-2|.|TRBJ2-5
TGTGCCAGCAGCTTAGGGGGGCAACAAGAGACCCAGTACTTC
CASSLGGQQETQYF
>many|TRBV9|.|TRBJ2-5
TGTGCCAGCAGCGTAAATTCCCTGGAGAAAGAGACCCAGTACTTC
CASSVNSLEKETQYF
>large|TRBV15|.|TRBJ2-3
TGTGCCACCACAAAAGGCGCGGATAACACAGATACGCAGTATTTT
CATTKGADNTDTQYF
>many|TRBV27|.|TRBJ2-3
TGTGCCAGCATCGGAGACTACACAGATACGCAGTATTTT
CASIGDYTDTQYF
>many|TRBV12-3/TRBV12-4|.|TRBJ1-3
TGTGCCAGCAGTACCCGGGCAGGTAGCAGCACCATATATTTT
CASSTRAGSSTIYF
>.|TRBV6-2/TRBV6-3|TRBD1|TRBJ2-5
TGTGCCAGCAGTACCGGACAGGGAAGGCTCGGGGAGACCCAGTACTTC
CASSTGQGRLGETQYF
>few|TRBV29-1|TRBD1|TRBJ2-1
TGCAGCGTTGAAGCCCTGGGACAGGGCGTGAATGAGCAGTTCTTC
CSVEALGQGVNEQFF
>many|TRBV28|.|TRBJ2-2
TGTGCCAGCTTGGGGGCCGGGCAGGGAACCGGGGAGCTGTTTTTT
CASLGAGQGTGELFF
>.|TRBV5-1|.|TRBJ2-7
TGCGCCAGCAGCTTGGACGTCTACGAGCAGTACTTC
CASSLDVYEQYF
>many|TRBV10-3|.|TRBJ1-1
TGTGCCATCAGGGGGGGAGGGCAAGCTTTCTTT
CAIRGGGQAFF
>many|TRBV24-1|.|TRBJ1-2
TGTGCCACCAGTGATTTGCACAGGGCCTATGGCTACACCTTC
CATSDLHRAYGYTF
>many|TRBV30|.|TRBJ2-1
TGTGCCTCCAGAATGGACACACACTACAATGAGCAGTTCTTC
CASRMDTHYNEQFF
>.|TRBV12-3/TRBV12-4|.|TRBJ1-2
TGTGCCAGCAGTTTAGGACAGTTGAGAGACTATGGCTACACCTTC
CASSLGQLRDYGYTF
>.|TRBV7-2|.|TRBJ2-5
TGTGCCAGCAGCACCAGGTTCGGGGATCAAGAGACCCAGTACTTC
CASSTRFGDQETQYF
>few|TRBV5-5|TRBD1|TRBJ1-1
TGTGCCAGCAGCTTGGCCCGGGACAGGTACACTGAAGCTTTCTTT
CASSLARDRYTEAFF
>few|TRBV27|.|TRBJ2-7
TGTGCCAGCTGGCAACTCCTAGGCGAGCAGTACTTC
CASWQLLGEQYF
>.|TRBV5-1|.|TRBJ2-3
TGCGCCAGCAGCTTGAACGACTATGGAGATACGCAGTATTTT
CASSLNDYGDTQYF
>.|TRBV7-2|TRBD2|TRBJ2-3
TGTGCCAGCAGCTTAGAGGTAGCGGGACATAACACAGATACGCAGTATTTT
CASSLEVAGHNTDTQYF
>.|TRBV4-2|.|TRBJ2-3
TGTGCCAGCAGCCAAGACATGGATACGCAGTATTTT
CASSQDMDTQYF